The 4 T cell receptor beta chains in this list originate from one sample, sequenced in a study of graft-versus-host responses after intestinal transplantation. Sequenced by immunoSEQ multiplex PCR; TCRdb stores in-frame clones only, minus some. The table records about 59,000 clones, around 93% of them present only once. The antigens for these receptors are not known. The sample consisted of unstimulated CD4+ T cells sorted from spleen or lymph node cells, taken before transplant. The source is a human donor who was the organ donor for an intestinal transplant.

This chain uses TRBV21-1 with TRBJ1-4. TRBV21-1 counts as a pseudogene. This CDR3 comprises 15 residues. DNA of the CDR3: TGTGCCAGACCCCTAGGGGAGACCGTCACGGGGAAACTGTTTTTT. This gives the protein CARPLGETVTGKLFF.

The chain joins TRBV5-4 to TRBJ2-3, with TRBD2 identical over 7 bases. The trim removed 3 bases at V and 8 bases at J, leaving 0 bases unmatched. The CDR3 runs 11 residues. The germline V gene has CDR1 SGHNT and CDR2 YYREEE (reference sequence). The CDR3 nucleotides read TGTGCCAGCAGCTCGGGGGGTACGCAGTATTTT. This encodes CASSSGGTQYF. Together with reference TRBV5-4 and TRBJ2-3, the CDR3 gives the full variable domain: ETGVTQSPTHLIKTRGQQVTLRCSSQSGHNTVSWYQQALGQGPQFIFQYYREEENGRGNFPPRFSGLQFPNYSSELNVNALELDDSALYLCASSSGGTQYFGPGTRLTVL.

CDR3 protein: CASSLFRGNTDTQYF. The CDR3 DNA sequence: TGTGCCAGCAGTTTATTCAGGGGAAACACAGATACGCAGTATTTT. This chain connects TRBV27 to TRBJ2-3; a weak D match, TRBD1 (6 bases). Between the trimmed V and J ends, which lost 1 base and 2 bases, there was a span of 10 bases. CDR1 is MNHEY and CDR2 is SMNVEV in the germline V gene (reference sequence). CDR3 length: 15 residues.

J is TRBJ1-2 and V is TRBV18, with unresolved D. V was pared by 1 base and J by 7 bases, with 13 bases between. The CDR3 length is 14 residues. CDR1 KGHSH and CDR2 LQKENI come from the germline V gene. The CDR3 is CASSPQSQLAGYTF. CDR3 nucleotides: TGTGCCAGCTCACCACAGTCACAGCTGGCTGGCTACACCTTC.